Only a few counts were recorded for the clone carrying this T cell receptor beta chain. No antigen is known for it. Germline-derived CDR1 and CDR2 are LNHDA and SQIVND (reference sequence). V was clipped by 2 bases and J by 6 bases; unmatched bases: 14. The CDR3 totals 18 residues. Staining for CD45RO/CCR7/CD25/CD127/CD95/CD27 allowed sorting of CD4+ naive, central memory, regulatory and stem cell-like memory cells. Reverse transcribing all isolated RNA meant expressed TCRB transcripts were sequenced. Some clones are missing from TCRdb's copy, which holds only in-frame ones; the method was immunoSEQ multiplex PCR. The data show roughly 400,000 clones, roughly 15% seen once. The data are from a study of beta chain features in type 1 diabetes. Study-wide findings and caveats: Naive, central memory and regulatory TCRB repertoires appeared more similar among patients than healthy donors.

The chain recombines TRBV19 with TRBJ2-1; 9 nucleotides agree with TRBD1. This receptor was obtained from a woman aged 18-29 years in good health. The sample was naive CD4+ T cells from blood. The CDR3 DNA follows: TGTGCCAGTAGTATATTCGGTCCCGGGACAGGGACCCGCAATGAGCAGTTCTTC. Amino acid sequence: CASSIFGPGTGTRNEQFF.